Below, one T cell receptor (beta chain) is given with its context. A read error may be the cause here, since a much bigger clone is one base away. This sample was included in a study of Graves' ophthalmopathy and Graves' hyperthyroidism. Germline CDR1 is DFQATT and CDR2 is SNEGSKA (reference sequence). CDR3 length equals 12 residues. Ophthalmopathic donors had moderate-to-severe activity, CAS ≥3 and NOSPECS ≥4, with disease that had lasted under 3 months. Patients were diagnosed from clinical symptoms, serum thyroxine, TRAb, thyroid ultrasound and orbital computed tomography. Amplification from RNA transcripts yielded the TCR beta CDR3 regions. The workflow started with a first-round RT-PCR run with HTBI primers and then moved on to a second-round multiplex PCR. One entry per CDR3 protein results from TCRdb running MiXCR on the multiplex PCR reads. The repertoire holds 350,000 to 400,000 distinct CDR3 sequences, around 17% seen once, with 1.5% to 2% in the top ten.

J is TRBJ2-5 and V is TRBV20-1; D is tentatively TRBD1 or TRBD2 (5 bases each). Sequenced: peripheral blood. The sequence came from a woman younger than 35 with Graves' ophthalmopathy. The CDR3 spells CTAYRGEETQYF. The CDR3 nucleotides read TGCACTGCTTATAGAGGGGAAGAGACCCAGTACTTC.